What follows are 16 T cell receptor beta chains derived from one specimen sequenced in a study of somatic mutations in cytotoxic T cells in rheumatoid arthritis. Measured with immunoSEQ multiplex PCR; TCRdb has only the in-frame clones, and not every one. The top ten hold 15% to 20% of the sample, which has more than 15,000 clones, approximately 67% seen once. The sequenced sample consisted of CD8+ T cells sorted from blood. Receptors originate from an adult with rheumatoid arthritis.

CDR3 DNA: TGTGCCAGCAGCTTAGGGGATCCCAATGAGCAGTTCTTC. It codes for CASSLGDPNEQFF. The chain is built from TRBV11-3 and TRBJ2-1; D gene ambiguous. V was cut by 1 base and J by 6 bases, with 7 bases left in between. Germline CDR1 SGHNT, CDR2 YENEEA. The CDR3 runs to 13 residues.

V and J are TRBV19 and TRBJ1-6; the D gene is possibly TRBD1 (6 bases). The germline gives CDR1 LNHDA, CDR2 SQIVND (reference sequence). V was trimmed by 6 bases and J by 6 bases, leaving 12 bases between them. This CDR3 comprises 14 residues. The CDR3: CASSPTGPNSPLHF. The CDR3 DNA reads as TGTGCCAGTAGCCCGACAGGTCCTAATTCACCCCTCCACTTT.

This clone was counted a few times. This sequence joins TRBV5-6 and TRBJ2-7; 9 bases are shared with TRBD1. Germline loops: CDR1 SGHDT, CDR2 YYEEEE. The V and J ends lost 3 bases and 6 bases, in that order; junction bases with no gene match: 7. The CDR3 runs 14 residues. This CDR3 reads CASSWGQGLLEQYF. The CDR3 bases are TGTGCCAGCAGCTGGGGACAGGGCCTACTCGAGCAGTACTTC.

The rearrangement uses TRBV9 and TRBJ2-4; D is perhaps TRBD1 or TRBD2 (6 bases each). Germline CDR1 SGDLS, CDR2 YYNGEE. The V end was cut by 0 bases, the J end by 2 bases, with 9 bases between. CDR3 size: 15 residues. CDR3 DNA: TGTGCCAGCAGCGTAGGGGGGGCTCCCAAAAACATTCAGTACTTC. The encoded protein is CASSVGGAPKNIQYF.

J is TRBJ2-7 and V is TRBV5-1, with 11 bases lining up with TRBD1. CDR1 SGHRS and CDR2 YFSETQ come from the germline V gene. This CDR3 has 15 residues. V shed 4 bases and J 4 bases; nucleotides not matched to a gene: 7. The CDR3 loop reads CASSAPGTGGYEQYF. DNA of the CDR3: TGCGCCAGCAGCGCCCCCGGGACAGGGGGTTACGAGCAGTACTTC.

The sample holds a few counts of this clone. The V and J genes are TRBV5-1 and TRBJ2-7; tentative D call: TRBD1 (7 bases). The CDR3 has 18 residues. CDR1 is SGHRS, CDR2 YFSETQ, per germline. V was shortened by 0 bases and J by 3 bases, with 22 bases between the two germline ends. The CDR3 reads CASSLALSDREDRYEQYF. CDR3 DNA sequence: TGCGCCAGCAGCTTGGCCCTATCTGACAGGGAGGATCGCTACGAGCAGTACTTC.

CDR3 amino acids: CASSSAGTGGSSYEQYF. CDR3 DNA: TGTGCCAGCAGCTCCGCCGGGACAGGGGGTAGCTCCTACGAGCAGTACTTC. The chain recombines TRBV11-2 with TRBJ2-7; 11 nucleotides match TRBD1. Germline lookup yields CDR1 SGHAT and CDR2 FQNNGV. V gave up 4 bases and J gave up 0 bases; unmatched junction bases: 8. The CDR3 runs to 17 residues.

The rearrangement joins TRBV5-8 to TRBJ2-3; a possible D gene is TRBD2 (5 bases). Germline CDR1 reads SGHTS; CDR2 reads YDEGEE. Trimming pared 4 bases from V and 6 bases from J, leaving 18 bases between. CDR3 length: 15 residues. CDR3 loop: CASSAEVGGGDTQYF. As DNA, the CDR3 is TGTGCCAGCAGCGCTGAGGTAGGAGGAGGTGATACGCAGTATTTT.

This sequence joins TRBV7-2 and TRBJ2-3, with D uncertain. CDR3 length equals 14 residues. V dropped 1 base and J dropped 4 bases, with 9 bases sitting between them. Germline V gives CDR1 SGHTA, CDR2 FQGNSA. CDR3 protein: CASSLEPAPDTQYF. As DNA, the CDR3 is TGTGCCAGCAGCTTAGAACCTGCCCCAGATACGCAGTATTTT.

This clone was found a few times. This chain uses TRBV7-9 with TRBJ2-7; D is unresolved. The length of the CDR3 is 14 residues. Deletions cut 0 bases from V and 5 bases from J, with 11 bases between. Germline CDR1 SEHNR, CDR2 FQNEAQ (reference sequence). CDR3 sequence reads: CASSLAAGIDEQYF. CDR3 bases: TGTGCCAGCAGCTTAGCGGCAGGTATTGACGAGCAGTACTTC.

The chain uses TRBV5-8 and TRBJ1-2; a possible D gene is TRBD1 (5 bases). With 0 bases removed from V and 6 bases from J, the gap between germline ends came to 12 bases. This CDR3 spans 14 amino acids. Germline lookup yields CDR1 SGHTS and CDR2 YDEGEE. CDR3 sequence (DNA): TGTGCCAGCAGCTTGGCAAGGGGCTTAGATGGCTACACCTTC. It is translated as CASSLARGLDGYTF.

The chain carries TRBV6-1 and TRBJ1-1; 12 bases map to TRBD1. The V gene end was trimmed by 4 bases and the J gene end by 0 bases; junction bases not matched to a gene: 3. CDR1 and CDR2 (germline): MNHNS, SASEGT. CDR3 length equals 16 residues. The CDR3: CASSGRDRGLNTEAFF. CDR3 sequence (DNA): TGTGCCAGCAGTGGCCGGGACAGGGGGCTGAACACTGAAGCTTTCTTT.

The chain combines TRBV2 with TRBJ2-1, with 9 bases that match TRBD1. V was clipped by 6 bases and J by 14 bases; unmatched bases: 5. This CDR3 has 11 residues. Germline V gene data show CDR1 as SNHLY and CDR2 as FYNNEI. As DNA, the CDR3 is TGTGCCAGCAGGGGACAGGGAAAGGAGTTCTTC. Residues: CASRGQGKEFF.

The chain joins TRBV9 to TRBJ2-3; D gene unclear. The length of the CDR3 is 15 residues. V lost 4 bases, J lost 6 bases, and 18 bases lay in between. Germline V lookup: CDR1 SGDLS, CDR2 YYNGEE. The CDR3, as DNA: TGTGCCAGCAGCCCCCCGGACGATTTGTCCGATACGCAGTATTTT. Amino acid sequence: CASSPPDDLSDTQYF. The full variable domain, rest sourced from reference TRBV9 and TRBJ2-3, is DSGVTQTPKHLITATGQRVTLRCSPRSGDLSVYWYQQSLDQGLQFLIQYYNGEERAKGNILERFSAQQFPDLHSELNLSSLELGDSALYFCASSPPDDLSDTQYFGPGTRLTVL.

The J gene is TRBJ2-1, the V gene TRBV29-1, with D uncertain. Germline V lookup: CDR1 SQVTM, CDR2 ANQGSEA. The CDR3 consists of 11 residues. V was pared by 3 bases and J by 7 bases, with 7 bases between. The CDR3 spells CSVDFSNEQFF. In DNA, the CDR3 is TGCAGCGTTGATTTCTCGAATGAGCAGTTCTTC.

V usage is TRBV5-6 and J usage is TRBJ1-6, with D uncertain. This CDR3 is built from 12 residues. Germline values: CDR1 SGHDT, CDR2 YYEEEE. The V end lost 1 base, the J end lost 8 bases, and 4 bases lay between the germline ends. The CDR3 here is CASSLTYSPLHF. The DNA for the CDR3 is TGTGCCAGCAGCTTGACTTATTCACCCCTCCACTTT.